The following is a T cell receptor (beta chain) sequence with its context. What it binds is not known. The CDR3 is made up of 15 amino acids. Germline loops: CDR1 SQVTM, CDR2 ANQGSEA. Extracted total RNA amounted to at least 5.5 micrograms for each sample. Primed by a sample-barcoded 5' primer and a J-beta primer mix, a second PCR proceeded for about 7 to 12 cycles. Each of the cDNA molecules was tagged by a template-switch adaptor with 12 random nucleotides. Each CDR3 protein gets one entry after TCRdb re-called the 5' RACE reads with MiXCR. The table includes 700,000 to 850,000 distinct CDR3 sequences, about 55% detected once. This sample was included in a study of blood T cells in healthy people across ages. Study at large: Template switching recovered approximately one barcoded beta molecule for every two T cells.

General study points: CMV status of donors was not determined, possibly confounding expanded clonotype changes.

The chain combines TRBV29-1 with TRBJ2-7; 10 bases are shared with TRBD1. The DNA end favors TRBJ2-5, so the J call may be wrong. Input material: blood. This TCR derives from a man at least 80 years old in good health. The CDR3 nucleotides are TGCAGCGTCAGACGGGACAGGGGATTGGGGGAGACCCAGTACTTC. The encoded protein is CSVRRDRGLGETQYF.